This T cell receptor beta chain was identified in a study of PD-1 blockade in classical Hodgkin lymphoma. Study results and limitations: Individuals initiating nivolumab under 1 year after ASCT were excluded. Whereas CD4+ TCR diversity had risen significantly by C4D1, CD8+ TCR diversity had not. The study reported lower baseline TCR diversity in newly diagnosed patients than in healthy donors.

TCRdb keeps only in-frame clones here, not all; method: immunoSEQ multiplex PCR. This table holds about 110,000 clones, about nine tenths found once. Every patient was affected by relapse after autologous stem cell transplantation, while exposure to brentuximab vedotin was not uniform. About this clone: Its antigen remains unidentified.

CDR1 and CDR2 (germline): SQVTM, ANQGSEA. The CDR3 spans 14 residues. Trimming took 0 bases from V and 0 from J, leaving 6 bases between them. The receptor comes from a human donor with classical Hodgkin lymphoma. The chain recombines TRBV29-1 with TRBJ1-3; D not resolved. Sample: peripheral blood mononuclear cells (PBMCs), taken before the second cycle of nivolumab. This CDR3 reads CSVEDGSSGNTIYF. Written as DNA, the CDR3 is TGCAGCGTTGAAGATGGGTCCTCTGGAAACACCATATATTTT.